The 6 T cell receptor beta chains reported below all come from one sample, sequenced in a study of identical twins. TCRdb re-called the 5' RACE reads through MiXCR, storing one row per CDR3 protein. The sample gives approximately 690,000 distinct CDR3 sequences, 6.1% of which show up once; under 2% is in the top ten. The material sequenced was naive T cells sorted from blood. These receptors all come from a man younger than 35 in good health.

This clonotype has more than one count but fewer than ten. The chain joins TRBV6-6 to TRBJ2-5; D remains ambiguous. Trimming stripped 4 bases from V and 2 bases from J, with 8 bases between. CDR3 length: 13 residues. Germline CDR1 is MNHNY and CDR2 is SVGAGI (reference sequence). CDR3 in DNA: TGTGCCAGCAGTTGGGAACTACAAGAGACCCAGTACTTC. Amino acids: CASSWELQETQYF.

In its sample, this clonotype was seen many times. The chain couples TRBV11-2 to TRBJ2-3; 14 nucleotides agree with TRBD2. The trim removed 1 base at V and 0 bases at J, leaving 3 bases unmatched. This CDR3 has 18 amino acids. CDR1 and CDR2 from the germline V gene are SGHAT and FQNNGV. The CDR3 DNA reads TGTGCCAGCAGCTTAGGGACTAGCGGGAGGACTAGCACAGATACGCAGTATTTT. Its translation: CASSLGTSGRTSTDTQYF.

This clonotype has at least ten counts. The rearrangement links TRBV6-6 to TRBJ2-7; TRBD2 matches at 7 bases. The CDR3 length is 13 residues. Trimming at V came to 5 bases and at J to 4 bases, leaving 5 bases not matched to a gene. Per the germline V gene, CDR1 is MNHNY and CDR2 is SVGAGI (reference sequence). DNA of the CDR3: TGTGCCAGCAGTGAGACTAGCCGATACGAGCAGTACGTC. Protein sequence: CASSETSRYEQYV.

J is TRBJ2-5 and V is TRBV11-2, with a possible D match to TRBD2 (5 bases). V lost 6 bases and J lost 2, with 19 bases in between. Germline V gene sequence: CDR1 SGHAT, CDR2 FQNNGV. The length of the CDR3 is 16 residues. The CDR3 DNA is TGTGCCAGCAGGGACCCATTTCTAGCACATCAAGAGACCCAGTACTTC. Its translation: CASRDPFLAHQETQYF.

The chain carries TRBV20-1 and TRBJ1-6, with D possibly matching TRBD1 (5 bases). The germline CDR1 and CDR2 sequences are DFQATT and SNEGSKA (reference sequence). The CDR3 is made up of 13 amino acids. V dropped 6 bases and J dropped 8 bases, with 14 bases sitting between them. CDR3 sequence reads: CSASGTLDSPLHF. CDR3 coding DNA: TGCAGTGCGTCCGGGACTTTGGATTCACCCCTCCACTTT.

The sample holds many counts of this clonotype. The V and J genes are TRBV10-3 and TRBJ2-7; tentatively, D is TRBD1 or TRBD2 (5 bases each). V lost 3 bases to trimming and J lost 3 bases, with 15 bases between them. The germline V gene encodes CDR1 ENHRY and CDR2 SYGVKD. The CDR3 runs to 15 residues. The CDR3 DNA reads as TGTGCCATCAGTGATGGGACGGAAAAGCTCTACGAGCAGTACTTC. This translates into CAISDGTEKLYEQYF.